This T cell receptor (beta chain) was documented in a study of CD8+ T cells in alopecia areata. There are 18 residues in the CDR3. The junction had 13 bases not matched to a gene; V was cut back by 1 base and J by 4 bases. The germline V gene encodes CDR1 KGHSH and CDR2 LQKENI. Regarding the study as a whole: Relative to mice, TCR sharing across patients was less clear, a difference possibly HLA-related. Affected scalp, especially in alopecia totalis/universalis, had a higher clonality than normal scalp did.

On this clone itself: Its antigen is undetermined.

In each case, RNA was isolated and then reverse transcribed into cDNA as the sequencing template. Data came from immunoSEQ multiplex PCR; TCRdb stores just in-frame clones and leaves some out. The table records approximately 150,000 clones, about 60% of them present only once. The receptor was derived from a human donor in good health. The chain uses TRBV18 and TRBJ2-5; 9 bases map to TRBD2. The specimen sequenced was CD4+ T cells sorted from blood. The CDR3 DNA reads as TGTGCCAGCTCACCACGATCCGCGGGAGGGCAAGGAGGAGAGACCCAGTACTTC. Its protein product is CASSPRSAGGQGGETQYF.